Listed here are 20 T cell receptor beta chains from one sample, sequenced in a study of T cells after yellow fever vaccination. A single record per CDR3 protein comes from TCRdb applying MiXCR to the 5' RACE reads. The sample has some 350,000 distinct CDR3 sequences; over 5% are singletons. The sequenced sample was PBMCs, obtained 5 days after the yellow fever booster vaccination. The receptors originated from a man aged 30-40 years who received the YFV17D yellow fever vaccine.

V gene TRBV5-1 combines with J gene TRBJ2-1; TRBD2 is a possible D gene (6 bases). V lost 0 bases and J 1 base, leaving 14 bases between the germline ends. The germline V gene has CDR1 SGHRS and CDR2 YFSETQ. CDR3 length: 17 amino acids. DNA for the CDR3: TGCGCCAGCAGCTTGGGAGGCGGGACTCTTTCCTACAATGAGCAGTTCTTC. Amino acids: CASSLGGGTLSYNEQFF.

This clonotype was found many times. The V and J genes are TRBV7-8 and TRBJ2-5; D uncertain. Trimming cost V 3 bases and J 5 bases, with 10 bases left between them. The CDR3 spans 13 residues. Germline V CDR1 and CDR2: SGHVS, FQNEAQ. CDR3 loop: CASSFDRRETQYF. CDR3 sequence (DNA): TGTGCCAGCAGCTTCGACCGAAGGGAGACCCAGTACTTC.

In its sample, this clonotype was seen many times. V and J are TRBV7-6 and TRBJ2-7; 8 nucleotides align to TRBD1. V lost 4 bases and J lost 4; bases outside the gene matches: 6. The CDR3 loop spans 14 amino acids. The germline gives CDR1 SGHVS, CDR2 FNYEAQ. CDR3 sequence reads: CASSSGQGNYEQYF. In DNA, the CDR3 is TGTGCCAGCAGCTCAGGACAGGGTAATTACGAGCAGTACTTC.

This clonotype occurred many times. This sequence joins TRBV4-3 and TRBJ2-7; D is perhaps TRBD2 (5 bases). The CDR3 is 15 residues long. Looked up from germline, CDR1 is LGHNA and CDR2 is YSLEER. V gave up 4 bases and J gave up 3 bases, with 16 bases separating them. DNA of the CDR3: TGCGCCAGCAGCCCCTCGGGTAGCGTGAACTACGAGCAGTACTTC. Translated, it gives CASSPSGSVNYEQYF.

There are a few counts of this clonotype. The J gene is TRBJ2-3, the V gene TRBV18; 9 bases are shared with TRBD2. V was pared by 3 bases and J by 2 bases, with 6 bases of the junction left unmatched. In germline, CDR1 is KGHSH, CDR2 LQKENI. This CDR3 spans 16 amino acids. DNA of the CDR3: TGTGCCAGCTCACCTACAGCGGGAGGATCCACAGATACGCAGTATTTT. It encodes CASSPTAGGSTDTQYF. The entire variable domain, with the rest obtained from reference TRBV18 and TRBJ2-3, is as follows: NAGVMQNPRHLVRRRGQEARLRCSPMKGHSHVYWYRQLPEEGLKFMVYLQKENIIDESGMPKERFSAEFPKEGPSILRIQQVVRGDSAAYFCASSPTAGGSTDTQYFGPGTRLTVL.

This clonotype has just a few counts. V gene TRBV27 combines with J gene TRBJ2-1; D unresolved. This CDR3 is built from 9 residues. V was pared by 6 bases and J by 14 bases, with 8 bases between. Per germline, CDR1 MNHEY and CDR2 SMNVEV (reference sequence). CDR3 protein: CASSPRKFF. DNA for the CDR3: TGTGCCAGCAGCCCCCGGAAGTTCTTC.

This clonotype was seen a few times. The V and J genes are TRBV29-1 and TRBJ2-5; 7 bases fit TRBD1. This CDR3 is 12 amino acids long. The germline CDR1 and CDR2 sequences are SQVTM and ANQGSEA. V was pared by 7 bases and J by 6 bases, with 8 bases of the junction left unmatched. This CDR3 is CSAYRGDQTQYF. The CDR3 coding sequence is TGCAGCGCCTACAGGGGAGACCAGACCCAGTACTTC.

This clonotype occurred a few times. This chain connects TRBV29-1 to TRBJ1-4, with D possibly being TRBD1 (5 bases). Germline assignment: CDR1 SQVTM and CDR2 ANQGSEA. Deletions cut 7 bases from V and 8 bases from J, with 14 bases between. The CDR3 covers 12 residues. In DNA form, the CDR3 reads TGCAGCGCCGTGGGAGGGACCGAAAAACTGTTTTTT. Translating gives CSAVGGTEKLFF.

The chain couples TRBV4-3 to TRBJ2-1; D possibly corresponds to TRBD2 (5 bases). The CDR3 spans 16 residues. CDR1 is LGHNA and CDR2 is YSLEER in the germline V gene. Between the trimmed V and J ends, which lost 0 bases and 8 bases, there was a span of 17 bases. DNA for the CDR3: TGCGCCAGCAGCCAAGATAGAGGGAGAAAGTCCGATGAGCAGTTCTTC. This gives the protein CASSQDRGRKSDEQFF.

Regarding this clonotype: Possible read error: a much larger clone is one base away. This CDR3 is CASTQGGGYFYEQYF. The CDR3 region has the DNA TGTGCCAGCACCCAAGGAGGTGGGTACTTCTACGAGCAGTACTTC. This chain connects TRBV3-1 to TRBJ2-7; D is perhaps TRBD2 (5 bases). CDR1 LGHDT and CDR2 YNNKEL come from the germline V gene (reference sequence). This CDR3 is built from 15 residues.

The V and J genes are TRBV5-1 and TRBJ2-6, with 9 nucleotides matching TRBD1. With V trimmed by 4 bases and J by 4 bases, 12 bases remained unmatched. Germline V CDR1 and CDR2: SGHRS, YFSETQ. The CDR3 sequence is 18 residues long. CDR3 residues: CASSLRQGEVAGANVLTF. In DNA, the CDR3 is TGCGCCAGCAGCCTGAGACAGGGGGAGGTAGCGGGGGCCAACGTCCTGACTTTC.

The J gene is TRBJ2-7, the V gene TRBV4-1; 9 bases fit TRBD1. CDR3 length equals 15 residues. Trimming at V came to 3 bases and at J to 6 bases, leaving 9 bases not matched to a gene. Per germline, CDR1 MGHRA and CDR2 YSYEKL. The CDR3 DNA is TGCGCCAGCAGCCAGCCCGGGACAGGGAACGGCGAGCAGTACTTC. Its protein product is CASSQPGTGNGEQYF.

V and J are TRBV4-3 and TRBJ2-4, with D possibly TRBD2 on 5 matching bases. The CDR3 is made up of 15 amino acids. The V gene's germline CDR1 is LGHNA and CDR2 YSLEER. Trimming took 2 bases from V and 3 from J, leaving 11 bases between them. CDR3 sequence (DNA): TGCGCCAGCAGCCAACAGGACTCGGTCAAAAACATTCAGTACTTC. Translating gives CASSQQDSVKNIQYF.

Regarding this clonotype: A much larger clonotype is one base distant, so this may be a read error. The chain is built from TRBV7-6 and TRBJ1-2, with D possibly matching TRBD1 (5 bases). V was clipped by 7 bases and J by 8 bases, with 14 bases between them. From germline, CDR1 is SGHVS and CDR2 FNYEAQ. The CDR3 is 12 residues long. Written as DNA, the CDR3 is TGTGCCAGCACCCCCGGGGACTGGGGCTACACCTTC. This encodes CASTPGDWGYTF.

This sequence joins TRBV7-2 and TRBJ1-1; no clear D. Germline assignment: CDR1 SGHTA and CDR2 FQGNSA. The CDR3 has 14 residues. V dropped 2 bases and J dropped 10 bases, with 17 bases sitting between them. CDR3 sequence: CASSLSSNSELAFF. As DNA, the CDR3 is TGTGCCAGCAGCTTAAGCTCGAACTCTGAGTTAGCTTTCTTT.

This clonotype was observed a handful of times. The rearrangement links TRBV11-2 to TRBJ2-5, with D possibly matching TRBD1 (5 bases). The CDR3 is 17 residues long. V lost 0 bases and J 5 bases, leaving 19 bases between the germline ends. The germline CDR1 and CDR2 sequences are SGHAT and FQNNGV. The CDR3 is CASSLDFQDTRRETQYF. The CDR3 DNA reads TGTGCCAGCAGCTTAGATTTTCAGGACACAAGGCGGGAGACCCAGTACTTC.

This clonotype was picked up many times. The rearrangement joins TRBV27 to TRBJ1-1; D possibly corresponds to TRBD1 (5 bases). CDR3 length equals 13 residues. CDR1 MNHEY and CDR2 SMNVEV come from the germline V gene (reference sequence). V lost 4 bases and J 1 base, leaving 7 bases between the germline ends. The CDR3 sequence: CASSWGPNTEAFF. The CDR3 coding sequence is TGTGCCAGCAGTTGGGGACCGAACACTGAAGCTTTCTTT.

The sample holds many counts of this clonotype. This sequence joins TRBV20-1 and TRBJ2-5; D gene unclear. Germline V gene sequence: CDR1 DFQATT, CDR2 SNEGSKA (reference sequence). The CDR3 length is 10 residues. CDR3 sequence reads: CSPRWETQYF. CDR3 DNA: TGCAGCCCCCGGTGGGAGACCCAGTACTTC.

This rearrangement joins TRBV12-3 or TRBV12-4 to TRBJ2-3; D remains ambiguous. Trimming removed 6 bases from V and 3 bases from J, with 10 bases in between. The CDR3 runs to 13 residues. This CDR3 reads CASRRPQTDTQYF. CDR3 in DNA: TGTGCCAGCAGACGACCCCAGACAGATACGCAGTATTTT.

This clonotype was seen many times. The J gene is TRBJ2-2, the V gene TRBV28; TRBD1 agrees at 8 bases. Germline V lookup: CDR1 MDHEN, CDR2 SYDVKM. Losses at the gene ends were 1 base for V and 7 bases for J; bases not matched to a gene: 8. The CDR3 totals 16 residues. CDR3 protein: CASSLLDRDDGGELFF. The CDR3 region has the DNA TGTGCCAGCAGTTTATTGGACAGGGACGATGGCGGGGAGCTGTTTTTT.